This T cell receptor (beta chain) is drawn from a study of spatial heterogeneity in lung cancer (dated by TCRdb to about 2019). As for the study more broadly: Beta-chain transcripts were consistently detected in greater numbers than alpha-chain transcripts, which likely reflects a higher abundance of beta-chain transcripts. A strong correlation was found between TCR transcript counts in tumor regions and a T cell transcriptional module score from matched bulk RNA-seq. In the raw uncorrected reads, each unique combination of TCR and UMI appeared more than ten times on average. TCR alpha and beta repertoires were quantitatively compared across multiple tumor regions, matched nontumor lung and blood in non-small cell lung cancer. Nonsynonymous mutation counts, determined by whole-exome sequencing of tumor tissue, were related to features of the TCR repertoire. At surgery, some 200 tumor regions, roughly 62 matched nontumor lung samples and some 54 PBMC samples were TCR-sequenced for both alpha and beta chains.

The sample's time point label is to be understood as: sample taken at primary tumor resection. The donors were some 76 patients from the lung TRACERx cohort who had early-stage, untreated non-small cell lung cancer. Without any cell sorting, TCR sequencing was performed on whole RNA extracted either from tumor and nontumor lung tissue or from cryopreserved PBMC samples. A patient was chosen for TCR sequencing only when enough RNA was available from at least two tumor regions. Before selection, tumor and adjacent nontumor lung specimens were reviewed by a lung pathologist. The library was built by means of 5' RACE. Data came from a NextSeq 500. The TCR library protocol attached a unique molecular identifier to each TCR cDNA molecule to allow correction of PCR and sequencing errors. Processing in the source paper ran as follows. Decombinator tools were used for TCR identification, UMI-based error correction and CDR3 extraction. TCRs above a frequency of 2 per 1,000, corresponding to the top 1% of the tumor frequency distribution, were defined as expanded. Expanded tumor TCRs statistically deemed absent (corrected P<0.05) from at least one tumor region were classed as regional, and all other expanded tumor TCRs were classed as ubiquitous. Renyi diversity was computed with the R vegan package after each repertoire had been subsampled 100 times to 5,000 TCRs. CDR3 similarity networks were built from amino acid triplet string-kernel similarity, with CDR3s being connected when pairwise similarity was above 0.82. The raw public data were reprocessed by TCRdb itself: fastp quality trimming at Q25, MiXCR clonotype calling, in-frame beta chains only. Records with the same CDR3 protein are collapsed into one entry carrying the most frequent genes and DNA. TCRdb's processing, not the authors', yielded these V and J calls. For this sample the table gives around 13,000 distinct CDR3 sequences, of which around 6.3% were detected only once. The ten biggest clones cover around 3.5% of the sample.

Summary of the overall study and its limitations: Estimated TCR-seq coverage of tumor T cells was only around 7% for alpha chains and about 12% for beta chains. The tumor nonsynonymous mutation count correlated with the number of expanded intratumoral alpha and beta TCRs. Confirming at a functional level the hypothesis that regional TCRs recognize regional mutations was considered to require additional single-cell paired TCR alpha and beta sequencing. The count of ubiquitous expanded TCRs correlated with the count of ubiquitous nonsynonymous mutations, and the count of regional expanded TCRs correlated with the count of regional nonsynonymous mutations.

To note about this clonotype: Its antigen is still unknown. Base qualities are missing; no much larger clone stands one base away.

CDR1 MNHEY and CDR2 SVGEGT are derived from the germline V gene. V loses 5 bases of germline sequence and J loses 3 bases, and the interval between the two ends is 8 bases. Measured from the cysteine to the phenylalanine, the CDR3 is 12 residues long. This entry keeps only the CDR3 DNA: 36 bases, framed from base 1. The starting material was lung tumor tissue, obtained at surgery. The sequence was obtained from a female donor with early-stage non-small cell lung cancer. The chain was built from TRBV6-2 or TRBV6-3 and TRBJ2-7; the D region possibly corresponds to TRBD1 (6 bases align). The nucleotide sequence is TGTGCCAGCAGTCAGACAGGCTACGAGCAGTACTTC. This gives the protein CASSQTGYEQYF.